The T cell receptor (beta chain) described here comes from a study of cytomegalovirus exposure and HLA in healthy donors. The PCR made use of 60 Vbeta and 13 Jbeta primers. The repertoire was sequenced with immunoSEQ multiplex PCR; TCRdb's copy has only in-frame clones and lacks some. The profile shows just over 150,000 clones, 80% to 90% of them singletons. Study results and caveats: Immune exposure information comprised only CMV serostatus. There were several of the most significant clusters that appeared linked to common viral pathogens in a later analysis.

As to this clone: Antigen: not known.

The V end lost 7 bases, the J end lost 7 bases, and 10 bases lay between the germline ends. The germline V gene encodes CDR1 SGHTA and CDR2 FQGNSA. This CDR3 comprises 12 residues. Regarding donors, all were healthy bone marrow donors. The chain has TRBV7-2 and TRBJ2-2, with no clear D. Source material: PBMCs. The TCR was taken from a woman in her late teens or twenties in good health and CMV-seronegative. CDR3 region: CASNLGGGELFF. Written as DNA, the CDR3 is TGTGCCAGCAACCTTGGCGGCGGGGAGCTGTTTTTT.